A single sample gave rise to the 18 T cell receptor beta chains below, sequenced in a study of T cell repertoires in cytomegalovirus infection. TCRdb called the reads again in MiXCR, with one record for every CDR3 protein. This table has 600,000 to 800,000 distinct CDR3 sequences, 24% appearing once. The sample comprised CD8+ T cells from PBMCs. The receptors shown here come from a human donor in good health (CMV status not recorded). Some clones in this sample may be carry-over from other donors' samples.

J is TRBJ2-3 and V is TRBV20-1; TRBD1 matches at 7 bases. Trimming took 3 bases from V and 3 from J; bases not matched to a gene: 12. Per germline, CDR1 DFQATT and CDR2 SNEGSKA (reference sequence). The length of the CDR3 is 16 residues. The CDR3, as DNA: TGCAGTGCTAGCGGTGGGACAGAGGCTAGAACAGATACGCAGTATTTT. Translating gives CSASGGTEARTDTQYF.

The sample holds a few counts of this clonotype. The CDR3 spells CASQRRVTDTQYF. Written as DNA, the CDR3 is TGTGCCAGCCAGAGAAGGGTCACAGATACGCAGTATTTT. The chain uses TRBV6-1 and TRBJ2-3; no firm D call. Germline CDR1 MNHNS, CDR2 SASEGT. Trimming removed 8 bases from V and 2 bases from J, with 11 bases in between. The CDR3 runs 13 residues.

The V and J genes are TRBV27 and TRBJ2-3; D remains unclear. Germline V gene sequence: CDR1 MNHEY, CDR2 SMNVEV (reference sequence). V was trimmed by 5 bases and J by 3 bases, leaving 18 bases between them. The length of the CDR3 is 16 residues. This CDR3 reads CASSLPGGVGTDTQYF. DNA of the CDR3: TGTGCCAGCAGTCTACCGGGTGGCGTAGGGACAGATACGCAGTATTTT.

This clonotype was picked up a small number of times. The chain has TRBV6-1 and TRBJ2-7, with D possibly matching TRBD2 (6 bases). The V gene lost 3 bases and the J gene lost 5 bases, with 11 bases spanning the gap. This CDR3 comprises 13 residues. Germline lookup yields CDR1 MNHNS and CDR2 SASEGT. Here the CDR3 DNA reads TGTGCCAGCAGTGATACCGGGGGAGACGAGCAGTACGTC. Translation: CASSDTGGDEQYV.

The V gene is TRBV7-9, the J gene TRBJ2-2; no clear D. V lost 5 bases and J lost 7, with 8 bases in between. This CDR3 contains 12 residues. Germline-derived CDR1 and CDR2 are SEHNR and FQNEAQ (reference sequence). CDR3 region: CASSPGLGELFF. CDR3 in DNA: TGTGCCAGCAGCCCCGGTCTCGGGGAGCTGTTTTTT.

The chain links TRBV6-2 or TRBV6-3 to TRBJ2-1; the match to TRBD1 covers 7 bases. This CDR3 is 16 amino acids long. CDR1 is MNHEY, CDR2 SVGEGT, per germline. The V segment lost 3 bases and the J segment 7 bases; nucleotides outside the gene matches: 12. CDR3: CASSYRARGTWNEQFF. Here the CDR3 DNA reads TGTGCCAGCAGTTATCGGGCCAGGGGGACGTGGAATGAGCAGTTCTTC.

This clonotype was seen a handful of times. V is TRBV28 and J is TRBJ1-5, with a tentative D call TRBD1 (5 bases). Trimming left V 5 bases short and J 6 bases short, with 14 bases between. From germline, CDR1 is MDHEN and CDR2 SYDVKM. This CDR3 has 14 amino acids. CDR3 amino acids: CASSQGRGGQPQHF. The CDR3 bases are TGTGCCAGCAGTCAGGGTAGGGGAGGTCAGCCCCAGCATTTT. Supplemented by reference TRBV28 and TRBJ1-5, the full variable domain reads DVKVTQSSRYLVKRTGEKVFLECVQDMDHENMFWYRQDPGLGLRLIYFSYDVKMKEKGDIPEGYSVSREKKERFSLILESASTNQTSMYLCASSQGRGGQPQHFGDGTRLSIL.

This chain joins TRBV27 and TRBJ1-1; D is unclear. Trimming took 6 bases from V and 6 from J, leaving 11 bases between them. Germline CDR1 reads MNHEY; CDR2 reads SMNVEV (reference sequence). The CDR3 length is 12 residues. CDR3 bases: TGTGCCAGCAGAGTCCCGGGATCTGAAGCTTTCTTT. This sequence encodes CASRVPGSEAFF.

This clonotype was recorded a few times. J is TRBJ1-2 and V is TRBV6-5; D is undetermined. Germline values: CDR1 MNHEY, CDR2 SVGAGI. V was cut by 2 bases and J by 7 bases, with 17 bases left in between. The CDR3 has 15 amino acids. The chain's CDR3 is CASSYEEGLTGGYTF. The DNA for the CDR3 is TGTGCCAGCAGTTACGAGGAGGGTCTTACGGGTGGCTACACCTTC.

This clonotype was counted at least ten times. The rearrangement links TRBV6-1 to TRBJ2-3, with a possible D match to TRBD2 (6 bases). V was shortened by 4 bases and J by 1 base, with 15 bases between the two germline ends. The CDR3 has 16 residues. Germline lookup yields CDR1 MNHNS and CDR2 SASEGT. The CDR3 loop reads CASSGPGPGGTDTQYF. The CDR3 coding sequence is TGTGCCAGCAGTGGTCCGGGTCCGGGAGGCACAGATACGCAGTATTTT.

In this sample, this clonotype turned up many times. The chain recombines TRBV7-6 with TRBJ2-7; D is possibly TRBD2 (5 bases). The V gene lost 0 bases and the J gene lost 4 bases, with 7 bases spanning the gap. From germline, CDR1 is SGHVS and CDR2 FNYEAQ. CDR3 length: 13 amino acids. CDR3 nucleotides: TGTGCCAGCAGCTTAGCCGAGGGTTACGAGCAGTACTTC. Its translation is CASSLAEGYEQYF. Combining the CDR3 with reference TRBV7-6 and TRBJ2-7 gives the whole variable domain GAGVSQSPRYKVTKRGQDVALRCDPISGHVSLYWYRQALGQGPEFLTYFNYEAQQDKSGLPNDRFSAERPEGSISTLTIQRTEQRDSAMYRCASSLAEGYEQYFGPGTRLTVT.

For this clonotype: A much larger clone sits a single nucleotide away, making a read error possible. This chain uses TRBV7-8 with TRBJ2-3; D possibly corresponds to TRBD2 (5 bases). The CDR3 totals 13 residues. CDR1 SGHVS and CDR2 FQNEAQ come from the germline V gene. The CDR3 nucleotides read TGTGCCAGCAGCTTAGCGCGGGCAGATTCGCAGTATTTT. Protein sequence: CASSLARADSQYF.

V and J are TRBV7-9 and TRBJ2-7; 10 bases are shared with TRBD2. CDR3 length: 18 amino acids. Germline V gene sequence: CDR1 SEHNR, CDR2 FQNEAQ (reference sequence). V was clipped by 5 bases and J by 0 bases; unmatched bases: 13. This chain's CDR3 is CASSPEGGLAGDSYEQYV. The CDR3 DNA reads TGTGCCAGCAGCCCTGAAGGTGGGCTAGCGGGGGACTCCTACGAGCAGTACGTC.

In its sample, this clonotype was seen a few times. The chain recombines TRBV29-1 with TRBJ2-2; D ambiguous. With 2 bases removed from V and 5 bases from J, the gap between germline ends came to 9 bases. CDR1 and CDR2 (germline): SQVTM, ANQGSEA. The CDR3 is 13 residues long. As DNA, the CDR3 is TGCAGCGTTGAAATCTCGTCTACCGGGGAGCTGTTTTTT. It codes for CSVEISSTGELFF.

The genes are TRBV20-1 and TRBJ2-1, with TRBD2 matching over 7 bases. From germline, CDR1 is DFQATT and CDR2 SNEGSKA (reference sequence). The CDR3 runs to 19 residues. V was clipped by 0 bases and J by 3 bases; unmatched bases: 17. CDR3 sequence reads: CSARDLLAWEGEDYNEQFF. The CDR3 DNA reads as TGCAGTGCTAGAGATTTGCTAGCGTGGGAGGGAGAGGACTACAATGAGCAGTTCTTC.

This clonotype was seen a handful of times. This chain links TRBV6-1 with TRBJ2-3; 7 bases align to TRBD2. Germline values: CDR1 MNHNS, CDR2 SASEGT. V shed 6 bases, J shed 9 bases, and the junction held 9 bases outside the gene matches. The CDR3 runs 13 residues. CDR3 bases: TGTGCCAGCAGGCATTTGGGGGAGGGGACGCAGTATTTT. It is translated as CASRHLGEGTQYF.

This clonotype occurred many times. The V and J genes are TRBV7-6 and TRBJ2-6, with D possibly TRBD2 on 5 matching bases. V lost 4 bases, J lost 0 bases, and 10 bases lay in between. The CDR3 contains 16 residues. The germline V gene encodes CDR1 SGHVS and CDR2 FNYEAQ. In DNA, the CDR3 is TGTGCCAGCAGCTCAGCACGGGACTCTGGGGCCAACGTCCTGACTTTC. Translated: CASSSARDSGANVLTF.

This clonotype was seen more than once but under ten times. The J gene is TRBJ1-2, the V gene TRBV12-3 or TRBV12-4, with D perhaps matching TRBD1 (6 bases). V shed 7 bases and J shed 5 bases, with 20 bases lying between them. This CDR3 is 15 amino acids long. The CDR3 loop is CASTLAGGGGYGYTF. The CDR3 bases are TGTGCCAGCACCCTTGCGGGGGGCGGAGGGTATGGCTACACCTTC.